This TCR beta chain was sequenced in a study of regulatory T cells in long-lasting Graves disease. The time point: persistent/refractory GD, antithyroid drugs over 5 years with positive TRAb. PBMC-extracted RNA yielded the TCR library. This clonotype was recorded at least ten times. Construction of the TCR beta libraries employed iRepertoire HTBI primers in conjunction with Arm-PCR of CDR3 regions. TCRdb reprocessed the multiplex PCR reads with MiXCR, giving one entry per CDR3 protein. The sample has about half a million distinct CDR3 sequences, about 20% seen once; the top ten hold 13%. Material: peripheral blood mononuclear cells (PBMCs), obtained when the disease was refractory, from a patient treated with antithyroid drugs. The TCR originated in a female donor with Graves disease.

This chain's CDR3 is CASSFIALYSNQPQHF. The DNA for the CDR3 is TGTGCCAGCAGTTTTATAGCCCTCTATAGCAATCAGCCCCAGCATTTT. The gene calls are TRBV28 and TRBJ1-5, with D uncertain. This CDR3 is built from 16 residues. Germline V gene sequence: CDR1 MDHEN, CDR2 SYDVKM. Trimming removed 3 bases from V and 0 bases from J, with 12 bases in between. Full variable domain (missing parts from reference TRBV28 and TRBJ1-5): DVKVTQSSRYLVKRTGEKVFLECVQDMDHENMFWYRQDPGLGLRLIYFSYDVKMKEKGDIPEGYSVSREKKERFSLILESASTNQTSMYLCASSFIALYSNQPQHFGDGTRLSIL.